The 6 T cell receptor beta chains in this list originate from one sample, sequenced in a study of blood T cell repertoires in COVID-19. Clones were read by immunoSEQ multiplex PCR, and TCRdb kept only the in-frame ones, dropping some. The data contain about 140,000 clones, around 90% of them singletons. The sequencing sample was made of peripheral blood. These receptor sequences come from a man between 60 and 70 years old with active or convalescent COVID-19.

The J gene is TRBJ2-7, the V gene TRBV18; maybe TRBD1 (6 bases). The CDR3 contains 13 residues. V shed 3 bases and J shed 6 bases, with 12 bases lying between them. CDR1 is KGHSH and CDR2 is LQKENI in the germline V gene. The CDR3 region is CASSPTGMGEQYF. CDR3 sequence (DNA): TGTGCCAGCTCACCTACAGGGATGGGCGAGCAGTACTTC.

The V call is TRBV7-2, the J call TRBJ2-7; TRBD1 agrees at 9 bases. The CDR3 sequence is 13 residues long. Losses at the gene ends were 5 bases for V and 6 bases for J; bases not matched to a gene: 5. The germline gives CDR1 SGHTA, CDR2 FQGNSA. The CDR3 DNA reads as TGTGCCAGCAGCGGACAGGGGTATTCCGAGCAGTACTTC. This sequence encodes CASSGQGYSEQYF.

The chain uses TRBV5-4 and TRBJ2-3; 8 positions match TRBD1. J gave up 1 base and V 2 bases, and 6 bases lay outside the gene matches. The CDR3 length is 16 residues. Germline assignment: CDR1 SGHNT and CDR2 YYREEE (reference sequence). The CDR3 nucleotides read TGTGCCAGCAGCTTTTGGGTGACAGGGGGCACAGATACGCAGTATTTT. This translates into CASSFWVTGGTDTQYF. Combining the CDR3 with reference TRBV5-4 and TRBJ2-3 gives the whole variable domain ETGVTQSPTHLIKTRGQQVTLRCSSQSGHNTVSWYQQALGQGPQFIFQYYREEENGRGNFPPRFSGLQFPNYSSELNVNALELDDSALYLCASSFWVTGGTDTQYFGPGTRLTVL.

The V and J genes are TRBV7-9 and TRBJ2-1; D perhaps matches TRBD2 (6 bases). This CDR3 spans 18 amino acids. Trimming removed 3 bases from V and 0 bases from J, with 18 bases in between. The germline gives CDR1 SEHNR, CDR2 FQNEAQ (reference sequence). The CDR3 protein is CASSFPRGAGFSYNEQFF. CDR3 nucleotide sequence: TGTGCCAGCAGCTTCCCCCGGGGAGCGGGTTTCTCCTACAATGAGCAGTTCTTC.

The CDR3 reads CAISETGMDQPQHF. The CDR3 nucleotides read TGTGCCATCAGTGAGACAGGGATGGATCAGCCCCAGCATTTT. The gene calls are TRBV10-3 and TRBJ1-5, with a weak D call TRBD1 (6 bases). This CDR3 region has 14 residues. Trimming shortened V by 2 bases and J by 5 bases, and 10 bases separated the two germline ends. CDR1 is ENHRY, CDR2 SYGVKD, per germline.

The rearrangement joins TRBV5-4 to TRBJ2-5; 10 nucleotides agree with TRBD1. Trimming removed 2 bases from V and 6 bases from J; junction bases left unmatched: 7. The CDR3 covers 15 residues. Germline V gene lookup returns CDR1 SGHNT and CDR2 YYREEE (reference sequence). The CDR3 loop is CASSFRDRGGKTQYF. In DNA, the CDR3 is TGTGCCAGCAGCTTCCGGGACAGGGGCGGAAAGACCCAGTACTTC.